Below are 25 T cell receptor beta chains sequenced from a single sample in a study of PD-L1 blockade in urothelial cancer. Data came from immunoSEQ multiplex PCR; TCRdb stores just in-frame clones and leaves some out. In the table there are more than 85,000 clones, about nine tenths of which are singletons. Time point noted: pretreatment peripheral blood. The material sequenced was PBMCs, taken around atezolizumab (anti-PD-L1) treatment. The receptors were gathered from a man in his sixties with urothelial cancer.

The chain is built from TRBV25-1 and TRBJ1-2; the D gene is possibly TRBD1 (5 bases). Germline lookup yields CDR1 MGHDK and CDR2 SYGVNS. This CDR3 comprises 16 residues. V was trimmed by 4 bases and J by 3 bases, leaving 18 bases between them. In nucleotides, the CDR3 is TGTGCCAGCAGTGCACCAGGGAGGGTTCGGGACTATGGCTACACCTTC. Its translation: CASSAPGRVRDYGYTF.

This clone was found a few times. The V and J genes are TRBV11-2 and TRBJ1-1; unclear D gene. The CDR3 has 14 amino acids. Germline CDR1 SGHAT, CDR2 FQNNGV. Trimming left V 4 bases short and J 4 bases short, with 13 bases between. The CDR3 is CASSSGPESTEAFF. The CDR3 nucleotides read TGTGCCAGCAGCTCCGGCCCGGAGAGCACTGAAGCTTTCTTT.

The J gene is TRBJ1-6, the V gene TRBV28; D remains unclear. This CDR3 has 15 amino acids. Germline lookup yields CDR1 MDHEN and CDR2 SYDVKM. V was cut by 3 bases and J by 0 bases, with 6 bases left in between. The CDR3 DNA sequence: TGTGCCAGCAGTTTTAGGAGCTCCTATAATTCACCCCTCCACTTT. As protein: CASSFRSSYNSPLHF.

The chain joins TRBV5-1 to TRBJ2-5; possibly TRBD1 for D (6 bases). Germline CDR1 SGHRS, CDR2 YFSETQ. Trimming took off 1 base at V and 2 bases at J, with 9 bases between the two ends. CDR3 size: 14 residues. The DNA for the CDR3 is TGCGCCAGCAGCTTGAGGACAGCACAAGAGACCCAGTACTTC. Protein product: CASSLRTAQETQYF. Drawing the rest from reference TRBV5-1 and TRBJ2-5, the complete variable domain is KAGVTQTPRYLIKTRGQQVTLSCSPISGHRSVSWYQQTPGQGLQFLFEYFSETQRNKGNFPGRFSGRQFSNSRSEMNVSTLELGDSALYLCASSLRTAQETQYFGPGTRLLVL.

CDR3 residues: CAIRGDLQGNTEAFF. The CDR3 coding sequence is TGTGCCATCAGGGGAGATTTACAGGGAAACACTGAAGCTTTCTTT. The J gene is TRBJ1-1, the V gene TRBV10-3; TRBD1 might be the D (6 bases). CDR1 ENHRY and CDR2 SYGVKD come from the germline V gene. The CDR3 is made up of 15 amino acids. Trimming took 6 bases from V and 2 from J, leaving 16 bases between them.

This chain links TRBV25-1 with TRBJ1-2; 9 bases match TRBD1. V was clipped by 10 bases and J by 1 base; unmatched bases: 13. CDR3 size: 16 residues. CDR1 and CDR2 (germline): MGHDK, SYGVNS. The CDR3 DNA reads TGTGCCATCTCTCTCGCGGGACAGGGCTTTAACTATGGCTACACCTTC. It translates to CAISLAGQGFNYGYTF.

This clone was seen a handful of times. The CDR3 spells CASSEAVQGYEQYF. DNA of the CDR3: TGTGCCAGCAGTGAAGCGGTACAGGGCTACGAGCAGTACTTC. The chain combines TRBV2 with TRBJ2-7; possible D gene TRBD1, 6 bases. Germline V gives CDR1 SNHLY, CDR2 FYNNEI. V was cut by 0 bases and J by 3 bases, with 9 bases left in between. The CDR3 is 14 amino acids.

This chain's CDR3 is CSARLGETQYF. The CDR3 DNA is TGCAGTGCTAGGCTCGGTGAGACCCAGTACTTC. The chain employs TRBV20-1 and TRBJ2-5; no definite D call. From germline, CDR1 is DFQATT and CDR2 SNEGSKA (reference sequence). The length of the CDR3 is 11 residues. Trimming pared 3 bases from V and 5 bases from J, leaving 7 bases between.

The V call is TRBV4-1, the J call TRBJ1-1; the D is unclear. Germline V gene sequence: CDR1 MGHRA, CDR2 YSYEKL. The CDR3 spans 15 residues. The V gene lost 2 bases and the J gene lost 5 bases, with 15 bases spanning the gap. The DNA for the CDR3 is TGCGCCAGCAGCCAAACAGATCCTCTCGAAACTGAAGCTTTCTTT. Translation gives CASSQTDPLETEAFF.

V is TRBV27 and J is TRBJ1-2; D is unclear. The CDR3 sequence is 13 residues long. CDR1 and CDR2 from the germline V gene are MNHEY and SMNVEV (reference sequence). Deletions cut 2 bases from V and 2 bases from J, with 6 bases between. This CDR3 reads CASSLRENYGYTF. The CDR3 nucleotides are TGTGCCAGCAGTTTACGGGAAAACTATGGCTACACCTTC.

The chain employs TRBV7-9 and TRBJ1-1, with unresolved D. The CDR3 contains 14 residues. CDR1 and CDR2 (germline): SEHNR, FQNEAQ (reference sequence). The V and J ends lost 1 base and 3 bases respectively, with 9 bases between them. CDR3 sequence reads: CASSLGGIYTEAFF. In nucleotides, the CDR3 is TGTGCCAGCAGCTTAGGAGGGATCTACACTGAAGCTTTCTTT. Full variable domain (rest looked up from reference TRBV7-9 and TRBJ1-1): DTGVSQNPRHKITKRGQNVTFRCDPISEHNRLYWYRQTLGQGPEFLTYFQNEAQLEKSRLLSDRFSAERPKGSFSTLEIQRTEQGDSAMYLCASSLGGIYTEAFFGQGTRLTVV.

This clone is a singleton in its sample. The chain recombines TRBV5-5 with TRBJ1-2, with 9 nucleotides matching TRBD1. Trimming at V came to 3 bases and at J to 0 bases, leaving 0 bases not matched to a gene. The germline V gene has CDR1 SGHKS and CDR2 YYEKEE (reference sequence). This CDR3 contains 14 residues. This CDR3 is CASSWTGANYGYTF. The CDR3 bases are TGTGCCAGCAGCTGGACAGGGGCTAACTATGGCTACACCTTC.

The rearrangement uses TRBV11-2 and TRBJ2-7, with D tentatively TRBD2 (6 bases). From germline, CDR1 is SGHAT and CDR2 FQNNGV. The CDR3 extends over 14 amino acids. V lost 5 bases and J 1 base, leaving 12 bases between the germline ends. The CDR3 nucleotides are TGTGCCAGCAGCCCCATGGCGGGATCCTACGAGCAGTACTTC. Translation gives CASSPMAGSYEQYF. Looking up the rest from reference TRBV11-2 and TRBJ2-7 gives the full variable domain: EAGVAQSPRYKIIEKRQSVAFWCNPISGHATLYWYQQILGQGPKLLIQFQNNGVVDDSQLPKDRFSAERLKGVDSTLKIQPAKLEDSAVYLCASSPMAGSYEQYFGPGTRLTVT.

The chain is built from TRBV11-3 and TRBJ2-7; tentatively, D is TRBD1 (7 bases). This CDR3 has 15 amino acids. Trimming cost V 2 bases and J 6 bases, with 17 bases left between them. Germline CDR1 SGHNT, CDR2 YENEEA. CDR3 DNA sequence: TGTGCCAGCAGCTTACGACAGGGAGGATCGGTCGAGCAGTACTTC. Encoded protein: CASSLRQGGSVEQYF.

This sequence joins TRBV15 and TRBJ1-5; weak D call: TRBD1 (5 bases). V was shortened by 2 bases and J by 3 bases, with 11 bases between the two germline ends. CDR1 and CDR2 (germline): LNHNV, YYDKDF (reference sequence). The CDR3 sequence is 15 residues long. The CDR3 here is CATSRQGITNQPQHF. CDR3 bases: TGTGCCACCAGCAGACAGGGAATTACCAATCAGCCCCAGCATTTT. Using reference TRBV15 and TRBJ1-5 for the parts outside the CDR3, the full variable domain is DAMVIQNPRYQVTQFGKPVTLSCSQTLNHNVMYWYQQKSSQAPKLLFHYYDKDFNNEADTPDNFQSRRPNTSFCFLDIRSPGLGDTAMYLCATSRQGITNQPQHFGDGTRLSIL.

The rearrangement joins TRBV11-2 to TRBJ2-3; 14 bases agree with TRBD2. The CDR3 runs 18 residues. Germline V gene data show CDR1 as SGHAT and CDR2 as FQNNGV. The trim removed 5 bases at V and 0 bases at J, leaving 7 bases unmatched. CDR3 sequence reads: CASSAGLAGAGSTDTQYF. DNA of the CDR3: TGTGCCAGCAGCGCGGGACTAGCGGGGGCCGGAAGCACAGATACGCAGTATTTT. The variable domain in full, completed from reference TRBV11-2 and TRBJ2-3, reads EAGVAQSPRYKIIEKRQSVAFWCNPISGHATLYWYQQILGQGPKLLIQFQNNGVVDDSQLPKDRFSAERLKGVDSTLKIQPAKLEDSAVYLCASSAGLAGAGSTDTQYFGPGTRLTVL.

The CDR3 bases are TGTGCCAGCAGTGCCTCCAGGGTTCCGGGAGATACGCAGTATTTT. Residues: CASSASRVPGDTQYF. The chain uses TRBV25-1 and TRBJ2-3, with TRBD1 as a possible D gene (5 bases). There are 15 residues in the CDR3. Germline V lookup: CDR1 MGHDK, CDR2 SYGVNS. Trimming shortened V by 4 bases and J by 5 bases, and 16 bases separated the two germline ends.

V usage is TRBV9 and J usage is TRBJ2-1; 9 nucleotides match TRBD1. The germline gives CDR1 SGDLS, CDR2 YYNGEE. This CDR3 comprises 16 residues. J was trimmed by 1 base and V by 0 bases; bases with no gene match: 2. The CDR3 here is CASSVEGTGSYNEQFF. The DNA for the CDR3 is TGTGCCAGCAGCGTAGAAGGGACAGGGTCCTACAATGAGCAGTTCTTC.

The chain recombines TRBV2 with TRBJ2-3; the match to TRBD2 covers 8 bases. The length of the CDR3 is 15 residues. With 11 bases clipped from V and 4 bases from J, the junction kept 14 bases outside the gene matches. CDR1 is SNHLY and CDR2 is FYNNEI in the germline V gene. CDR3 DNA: TGTGCCTCAGCAGGGGTAGCGGGGCCCCCAGATACGCAGTATTTT. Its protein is CASAGVAGPPDTQYF.

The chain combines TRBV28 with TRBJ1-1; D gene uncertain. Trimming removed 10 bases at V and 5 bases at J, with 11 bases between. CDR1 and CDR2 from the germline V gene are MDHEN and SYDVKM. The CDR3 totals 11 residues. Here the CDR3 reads CATRWETEAFF. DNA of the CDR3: TGTGCCACCAGGTGGGAGACTGAAGCTTTCTTT.

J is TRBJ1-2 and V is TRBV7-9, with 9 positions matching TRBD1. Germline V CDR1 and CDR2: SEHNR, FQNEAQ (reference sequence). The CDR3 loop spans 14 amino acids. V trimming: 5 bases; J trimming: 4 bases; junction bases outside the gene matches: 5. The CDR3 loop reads CASSPKGQGYGYTF. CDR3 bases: TGTGCCAGCAGCCCCAAGGGACAGGGCTATGGCTACACCTTC.

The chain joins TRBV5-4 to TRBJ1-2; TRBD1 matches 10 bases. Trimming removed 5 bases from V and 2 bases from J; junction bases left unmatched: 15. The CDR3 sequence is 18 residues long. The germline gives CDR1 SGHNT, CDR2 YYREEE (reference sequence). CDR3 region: CASRSDKDGTGVNYGYTF. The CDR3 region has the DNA TGTGCCAGCAGGTCGGACAAAGACGGGACAGGGGTCAACTATGGCTACACCTTC.

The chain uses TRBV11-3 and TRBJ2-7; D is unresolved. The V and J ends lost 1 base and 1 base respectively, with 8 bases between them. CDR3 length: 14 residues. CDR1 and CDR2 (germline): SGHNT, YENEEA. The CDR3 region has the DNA TGTGCCAGCAGCTTAGTGTCCGCGTCCTACGAGCAGTACTTC. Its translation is CASSLVSASYEQYF.

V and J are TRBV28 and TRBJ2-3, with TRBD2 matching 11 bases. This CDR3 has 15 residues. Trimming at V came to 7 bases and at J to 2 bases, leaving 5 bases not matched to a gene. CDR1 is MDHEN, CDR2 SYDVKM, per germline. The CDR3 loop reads CASTLAGGPTDTQYF. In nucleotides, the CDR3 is TGTGCCAGCACCCTAGCGGGAGGACCCACAGATACGCAGTATTTT.

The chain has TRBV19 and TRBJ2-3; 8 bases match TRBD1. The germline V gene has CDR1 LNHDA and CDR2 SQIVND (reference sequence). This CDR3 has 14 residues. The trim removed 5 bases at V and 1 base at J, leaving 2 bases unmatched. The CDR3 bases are TGTGCCAGTAGTCAACAGGGGGGCACAGATACGCAGTATTTT. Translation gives CASSQQGGTDTQYF.